These 14 T cell receptor beta chains were all obtained from the same sample, sequenced in a study of T-cell reconstitution after alpha-beta-depleted transplantation in children. A library of TCRbeta sequences, prepared with unique molecular identifiers, was generated. Each CDR3 protein is one row after TCRdb ran MiXCR on the PCR reads. This table has around 960,000 distinct CDR3 sequences, roughly 29% appearing once. This sample comprised PBMCs, mostly from graft donor cells, obtained 360 days after TCRalphabeta/CD19-depleted stem cell transplant. These receptors all stem from a boy under two years old who had a stem cell transplant for SCID, so the T cells may come from the graft donor.

This clonotype was seen only a few times. This chain joins TRBV28 and TRBJ2-7, with TRBD1 identical over 7 bases. The CDR3 runs to 14 residues. Germline CDR1 reads MDHEN; CDR2 reads SYDVKM. J gave up 2 bases and V 6 bases, and 7 bases lay outside the gene matches. CDR3 loop: CASSSTGRTYEQYF. CDR3 bases: TGTGCCAGCAGCTCGACAGGGCGGACCTACGAGCAGTACTTC.

V is TRBV2 and J is TRBJ2-1, with D unclear. This CDR3 has 15 residues. V dropped 6 bases and J dropped 0 bases, with 12 bases sitting between them. The V gene's germline CDR1 is SNHLY and CDR2 FYNNEI. CDR3: CASSEILSSYNEQFF. The CDR3 DNA reads TGTGCCAGCAGCGAAATTCTAAGCTCCTACAATGAGCAGTTCTTC.

Points on this clonotype: One junction end does not reproduce the germline sequence, and a read error may be involved. The CDR3 nucleotides are TGCGCCAGCAGATTGGGGACAGGTAATCAGCCCCAGCATTTT. Translation: CASRLGTGNQPQHF. The gene calls are TRBV5-1 and TRBJ1-5; 8 bases are a match to TRBD1. Germline assignment: CDR1 SGHRS and CDR2 YFSETQ. The CDR3 contains 14 residues. Complete variable domain (other parts from reference TRBV5-1 and TRBJ1-5): KAGVTQTPRYLIKTRGQQVTLSCSPISGHRSVSWYQQTPGQGLQFLFEYFSETQRNKGNFPGRFSGRQFSNSRSEMNVSTLELGDSALYLCASRLGTGNQPQHFGDGTRLSIL.

Ten or more counts support this clonotype. CDR3 sequence reads: CASSGGQVFRANVLTF. The CDR3 coding sequence is TGTGCCAGCAGTGGGGGGCAGGTTTTTCGGGCCAACGTCCTGACTTTC. The chain has TRBV6-2 or TRBV6-3 and TRBJ2-6; D tentatively reads TRBD1 or TRBD2 (6 bases each). The CDR3 length is 16 residues. CDR1 MNHEY and CDR2 SVGEGT come from the germline V gene. V dropped 5 bases and J dropped 5 bases, with 16 bases sitting between them.

The CDR3 region has the DNA TGCAGTGCTAGAGTGGGGACAGAGAGAGAAAAACTGTTTTTT. As protein: CSARVGTEREKLFF. V and J are TRBV20-1 and TRBJ1-4; TRBD1 matches 7 bases. The length of the CDR3 is 14 residues. Germline V gives CDR1 DFQATT, CDR2 SNEGSKA (reference sequence). V was pared by 1 base and J by 8 bases, with 7 bases of the junction left unmatched.

Only a few counts were recorded for this clonotype. V and J are TRBV27 and TRBJ1-1; no clear D. The CDR3 is made up of 16 amino acids. Trimming cost V 3 bases and J 1 base, with 15 bases left between them. CDR1 is MNHEY and CDR2 is SMNVEV in the germline V gene (reference sequence). The CDR3: CASSFSAGMGNTEAFF. The CDR3 DNA reads TGTGCCAGCAGTTTTAGCGCGGGGATGGGGAACACTGAAGCTTTCTTT.

V is TRBV5-1 and J is TRBJ2-7; the D is unclear. The germline CDR1 and CDR2 sequences are SGHRS and YFSETQ. The germline V and J ends were trimmed by 7 bases and 0 bases, with 14 bases remaining between them. CDR3 length: 14 residues. The CDR3 DNA follows: TGCGCCAGCGGGGAATCCCCTAGCTCCTACGAGCAGTACTTC. Protein: CASGESPSSYEQYF.

This clonotype was observed at least ten times. The chain has TRBV20-1 and TRBJ2-1; D uncertain. Trimming stripped 5 bases from V and 9 bases from J, with 11 bases between. CDR3 length: 11 residues. Germline V gives CDR1 DFQATT, CDR2 SNEGSKA (reference sequence). The CDR3 loop is CSASPLVEQFF. CDR3 bases: TGCAGTGCTTCCCCGTTGGTTGAGCAGTTCTTC.

V is TRBV11-2 and J is TRBJ2-7; 8 bases agree with TRBD2. The junction had 6 bases not matched to a gene; V was cut back by 5 bases and J by 6 bases. CDR3 length equals 13 residues. Germline V gives CDR1 SGHAT, CDR2 FQNNGV. The CDR3 DNA is TGTGCCAGCAGCCGACCGGGGGGGAGCGAGCAGTACTTC. Translating it yields CASSRPGGSEQYF.

J is TRBJ2-1 and V is TRBV29-1; D is unclear. This CDR3 has 15 amino acids. From germline, CDR1 is SQVTM and CDR2 ANQGSEA. Between the trimmed V and J ends, which lost 5 bases and 0 bases, there was a span of 14 bases. The CDR3 sequence: CSVLTERASYNEQFF. CDR3 in DNA: TGCAGCGTTTTAACCGAGCGAGCCTCCTACAATGAGCAGTTCTTC.

This clonotype was observed a few times. The genes are TRBV5-1 and TRBJ2-3, with D tentatively TRBD1 (5 bases). Germline assignment: CDR1 SGHRS and CDR2 YFSETQ. V shed 0 bases and J shed 2 bases, with 19 bases lying between them. The CDR3 spans 18 residues. The CDR3 DNA is TGCGCCAGCAGCTTGGAGGGGCCGGACCCGAGGTTCACAGATACGCAGTATTTT. It translates to CASSLEGPDPRFTDTQYF.

This clonotype appeared a few times. The V and J genes are TRBV25-1 and TRBJ2-1; a possible D gene is TRBD2 (5 bases). Trimming cost V 6 bases and J 3 bases, with 18 bases left between them. CDR1 is MGHDK and CDR2 is SYGVNS in the germline V gene. CDR3 length: 16 amino acids. CDR3 in DNA: TGTGCCAGCAGCCGTCGGACCGCAGGAGGCTACAATGAGCAGTTCTTC. It codes for CASSRRTAGGYNEQFF.

The chain carries TRBV11-1 and TRBJ2-7, with D perhaps matching TRBD2 (5 bases). This CDR3 has 14 residues. V shed 3 bases and J shed 2 bases, with 11 bases lying between them. Germline CDR1 is SGHAT and CDR2 is FQDESV (reference sequence). Here the CDR3 reads CASSFGVGAYEQYF. The CDR3, as DNA: TGTGCCAGCAGCTTCGGGGTCGGGGCCTACGAGCAGTACTTC.

This clonotype was seen just once. The chain links TRBV6-1 to TRBJ2-1, with 14 bases lining up with TRBD2. V lost 4 bases and J lost 7; bases outside the gene matches: 6. Germline assignment: CDR1 MNHNS and CDR2 SASEGT. This CDR3 contains 16 residues. CDR3 residues: CASSARTSGGSNEQFF. In DNA, the CDR3 is TGTGCCAGCAGTGCCCGGACTAGCGGGGGGAGTAATGAGCAGTTCTTC.